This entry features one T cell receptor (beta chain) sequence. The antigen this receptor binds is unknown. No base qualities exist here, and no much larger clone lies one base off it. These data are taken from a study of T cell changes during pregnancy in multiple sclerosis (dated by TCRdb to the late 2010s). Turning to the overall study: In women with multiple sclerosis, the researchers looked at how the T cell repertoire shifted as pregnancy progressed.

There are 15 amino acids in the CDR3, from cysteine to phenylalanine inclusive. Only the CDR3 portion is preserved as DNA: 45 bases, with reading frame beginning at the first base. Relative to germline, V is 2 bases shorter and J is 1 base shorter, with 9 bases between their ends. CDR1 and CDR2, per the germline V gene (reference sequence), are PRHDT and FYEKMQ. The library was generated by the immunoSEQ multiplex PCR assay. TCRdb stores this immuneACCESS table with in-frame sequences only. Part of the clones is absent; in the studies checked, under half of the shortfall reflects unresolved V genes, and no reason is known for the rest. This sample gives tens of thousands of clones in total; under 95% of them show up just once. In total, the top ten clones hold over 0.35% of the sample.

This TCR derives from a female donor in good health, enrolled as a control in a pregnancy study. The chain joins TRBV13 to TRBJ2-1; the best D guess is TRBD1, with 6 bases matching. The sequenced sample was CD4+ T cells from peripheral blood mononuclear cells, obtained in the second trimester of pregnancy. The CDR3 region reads CASSLRGQSYNEQFF. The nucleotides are TGTGCCAGCAGCTTAAGAGGACAGTCCTACAATGAGCAGTTCTTC.